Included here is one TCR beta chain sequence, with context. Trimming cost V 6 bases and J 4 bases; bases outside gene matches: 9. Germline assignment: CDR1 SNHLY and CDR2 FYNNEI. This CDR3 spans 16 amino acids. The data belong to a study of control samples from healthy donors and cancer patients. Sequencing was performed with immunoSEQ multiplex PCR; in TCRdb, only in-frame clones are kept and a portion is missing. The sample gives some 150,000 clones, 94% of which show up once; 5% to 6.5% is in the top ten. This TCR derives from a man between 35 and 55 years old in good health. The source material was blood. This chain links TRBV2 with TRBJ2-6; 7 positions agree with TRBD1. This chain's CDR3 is CASRTGHLLGANVLTF. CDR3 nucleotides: TGTGCCAGCAGGACAGGGCACCTCTTGGGGGCCAACGTCCTGACTTTC. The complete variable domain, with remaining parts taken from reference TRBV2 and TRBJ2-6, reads EPEVTQTPSHQVTQMGQEVILRCVPISNHLYFYWYRQILGQKVEFLVSFYNNEISEKSEIFDDQFSVERPDGSNFTLKIRSTKLEDSAMYFCASRTGHLLGANVLTFGAGSRLTVL.